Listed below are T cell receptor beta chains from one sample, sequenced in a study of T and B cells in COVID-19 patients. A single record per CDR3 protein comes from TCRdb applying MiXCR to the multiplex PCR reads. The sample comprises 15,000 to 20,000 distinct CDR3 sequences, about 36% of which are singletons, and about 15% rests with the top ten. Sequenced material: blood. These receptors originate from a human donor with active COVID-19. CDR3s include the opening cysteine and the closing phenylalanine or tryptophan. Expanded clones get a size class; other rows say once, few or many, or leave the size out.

CASTLRAGRMNEKLFF,.,TRBV5-6
CASSYRDSGVNEQFF,.,TRBV6-5
CSVVRGQNYGYTF,medium-sized,TRBV29-1
CASSLGQGFSTPLHF,.,TRBV5-1
CASSMVGARDTQYF,few,TRBV4-3
CASAWASGGGITDTQYF,few,TRBV6-2/TRBV6-3
CATRGVNYGYTF,once,TRBV6-5
CSARDSYGYTF,.,TRBV20-1
CASSSHPLLGGVQPQHF,.,TRBV6-5
CASGLVDSRYEAFF,.,TRBV5-6
CASSYSNDRTMNTEAFF,.,TRBV6-5
CATTDEADTQYF,.,TRBV24-1
CATSRDGGGSGANVLTF,few,TRBV15
CASSPGQVGYEQYF,few,TRBV19
CASSMRTGGDSPLHF,medium-sized,TRBV19
CASSSTSGGAAGEQFF,.,TRBV7-2
CSARVTDTQYF,.,TRBV20-1
CASSLDILAGADTQYF,many,TRBV7-2
CASRPTRQRLGETQYF,few,TRBV6-5
CAISEEDQGTSAVFF,.,TRBV6-5
CASSPTGWNSPLHF,.,TRBV12-3/TRBV12-4
CASSRDRNTGELFF,once,TRBV5-1
CASSEGRDTQYF,medium-sized,TRBV13
CATSDLHGGTQYF,.,TRBV24-1
CASSYPTGGRETQYF,few,TRBV6-2/TRBV6-3
CASSFAGEYNEQFF,.,TRBV5-4
CSVSQGAGNTIYF,.,TRBV20-1
CASSVSEWGLTGELFF,.,TRBV10-1
CASSFPTGQGYSPLHF,few,TRBV27
CASSLGRTDTQYF,.,TRBV11-2
CASSLGRRDANTGELFF,medium-sized,TRBV27
CASSLVSGGIMNTEAFF,.,TRBV5-6
CATSRGLGTSDPDTQYF,once,TRBV15
CASSLLSGGDKNIQYF,few,TRBV6-5
CATRDWPNTGELFF,.,TRBV11-2
CASSNLRSGTGVETQYF,.,TRBV19
CASSPRGGETQYF,.,TRBV19
CASRLRGGRDTQYF,many,TRBV27
CASSPPGNEQFF,medium-sized,TRBV27
CASSIGTPGTDTQYF,many,TRBV6-6
CASSFTGGPQEKLFF,once,TRBV5-1
CASSPTGETEAFF,few,TRBV6-5
CASSEDPALNTEAFF,few,TRBV6-1
CASSTSGKLFF,.,TRBV21-1
CASTRFGYGSTIYF,.,TRBV12-3/TRBV12-4